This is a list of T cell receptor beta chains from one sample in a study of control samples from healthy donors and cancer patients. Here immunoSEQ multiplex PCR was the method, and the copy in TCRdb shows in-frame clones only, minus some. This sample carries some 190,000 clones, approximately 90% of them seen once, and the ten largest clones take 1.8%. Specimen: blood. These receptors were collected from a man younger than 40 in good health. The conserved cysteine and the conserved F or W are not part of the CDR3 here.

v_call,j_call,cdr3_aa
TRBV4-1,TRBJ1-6,ASSQAAQGQSSYNSPLH
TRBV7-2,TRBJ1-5,ASSSTGNQPQH
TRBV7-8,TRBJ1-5,ASSQKGYSNQPQH
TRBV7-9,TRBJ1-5,ASSPARSNQPQH
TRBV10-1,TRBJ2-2,ASSSGTSGPAPPTGELF
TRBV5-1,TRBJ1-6,ASSWTGGNNSPLH
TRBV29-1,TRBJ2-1,SVRPLPNEQF
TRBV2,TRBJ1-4,ASSEWGVTNEKLF
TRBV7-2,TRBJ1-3,ASSYSPRGLGNTIY
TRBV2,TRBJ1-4,ASIAATNEKLF
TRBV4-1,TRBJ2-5,ASSLGTGVLETQY
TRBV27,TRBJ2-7,ASSSTGTGQRAYEQY
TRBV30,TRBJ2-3,AWSGTGASTDTQY